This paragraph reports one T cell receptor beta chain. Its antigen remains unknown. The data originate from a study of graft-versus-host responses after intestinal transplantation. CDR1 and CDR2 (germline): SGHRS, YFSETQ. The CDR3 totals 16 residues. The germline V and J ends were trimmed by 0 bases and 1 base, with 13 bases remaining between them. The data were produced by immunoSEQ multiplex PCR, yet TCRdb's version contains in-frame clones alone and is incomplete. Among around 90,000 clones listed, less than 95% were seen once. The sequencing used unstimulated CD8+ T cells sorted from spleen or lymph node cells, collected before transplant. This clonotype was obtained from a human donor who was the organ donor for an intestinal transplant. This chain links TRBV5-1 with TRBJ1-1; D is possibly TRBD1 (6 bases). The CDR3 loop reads CASSLVLWTANTEAFF. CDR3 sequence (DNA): TGCGCCAGCAGCTTGGTATTATGGACAGCGAACACTGAAGCTTTCTTT.